These T cell receptor beta chains were read from a single sample in a study of T cells in Graves' hyperthyroidism and ophthalmopathy. TCRdb processed the multiplex PCR reads anew with MiXCR; each CDR3 protein has one entry. The sample carries 330,000 or so distinct CDR3 sequences, 15% to 20% recorded once. The sequencing input was blood. Every receptor here comes from a woman aged 40 to 50 with Graves' ophthalmopathy. Both conserved end residues are part of each CDR3. Fields, in order: V gene, D gene, J gene, clone size, CDR3 protein, CDR3 DNA. A D gene is named only where the DNA matches it firmly. Size is stated for part of the rows, as once, few or many counts, or as a class when the clone is expanded.

v_gene: TRBV7-8; d_gene: NA; j_gene: TRBJ2-4; abundance: NA; CDR3aa: CASSPTRAVAKNIQYF; CDR3nt: TGTGCCAGCAGCCCTACCAGGGCGGTAGCCAAAAACATTCAGTACTTC
v_gene: TRBV18; d_gene: TRBD1; j_gene: TRBJ1-2; abundance: many; CDR3aa: CASSSRGNRGTNNYGYTF; CDR3nt: TGTGCCAGCTCATCCAGGGGGAACAGGGGGACAAATAACTATGGCTACACCTTC
v_gene: TRBV7-2; d_gene: TRBD2; j_gene: TRBJ2-7; abundance: many; CDR3aa: CASREAGGSSYEQYF; CDR3nt: TGTGCCAGCAGGGAAGCGGGAGGGAGCTCCTACGAGCAGTACTTC
v_gene: TRBV3-1; d_gene: NA; j_gene: TRBJ1-3; abundance: many; CDR3aa: CASSHLPGNTIYF; CDR3nt: TGTGCCAGCAGCCATCTCCCTGGAAACACCATATATTTT
v_gene: TRBV5-1; d_gene: NA; j_gene: TRBJ1-1; abundance: many; CDR3aa: CASSLGDTAFF; CDR3nt: TGCGCCAGCAGCTTGGGGGACACAGCTTTCTTT
v_gene: TRBV19; d_gene: NA; j_gene: TRBJ1-1; abundance: many; CDR3aa: CASSTKIQGHEAFF; CDR3nt: TGTGCCAGTAGTACTAAGATACAAGGGCATGAAGCTTTCTTT
v_gene: TRBV6-5; d_gene: NA; j_gene: TRBJ1-2; abundance: NA; CDR3aa: CASSYSLRERANYGYSF; CDR3nt: TGTGCCAGCAGTTACTCGTTGAGGGAGCGAGCTAACTATGGCTACAGCTTC
v_gene: TRBV7-2; d_gene: NA; j_gene: TRBJ2-3; abundance: few; CDR3aa: CASSLSRDTQYF; CDR3nt: TGTGCCAGCAGCTTAAGTCGAGATACGCAGTATTTT
v_gene: TRBV28; d_gene: NA; j_gene: TRBJ2-7; abundance: many; CDR3aa: CASSSHPITYEQYF; CDR3nt: TGTGCCAGCAGCTCTCATCCTATAACCTACGAGCAGTACTTC
v_gene: TRBV6-5; d_gene: NA; j_gene: TRBJ2-5; abundance: once; CDR3aa: CASSYSLFGGQETQYF; CDR3nt: TGTGCCAGCAGTTACTCATTGTTCGGGGGCCAAGAGACCCAGTACTTC
v_gene: TRBV12-5; d_gene: NA; j_gene: TRBJ1-2; abundance: many; CDR3aa: CASGLAPAMGGADYGYTF; CDR3nt: TGTGCTAGTGGTTTGGCCCCAGCTATGGGGGGAGCTGACTATGGCTACACCTTC
v_gene: TRBV5-1; d_gene: NA; j_gene: TRBJ2-7; abundance: NA; CDR3aa: CASSPEAGIPSEQYF; CDR3nt: TGCGCCAGCAGCCCCGAGGCAGGGATCCCCTCCGAGCAGTACTTC
v_gene: TRBV2; d_gene: NA; j_gene: TRBJ2-7; abundance: many; CDR3aa: CASRVQIYEQYF; CDR3nt: TGTGCCAGCAGGGTGCAAATCTACGAGCAGTACTTC
v_gene: TRBV7-6; d_gene: NA; j_gene: TRBJ2-5; abundance: many; CDR3aa: CASSLEVSVGETQYF; CDR3nt: TGTGCCAGCAGCTTGGAGGTGTCGGTGGGGGAGACCCAGTACTTC
v_gene: TRBV28; d_gene: TRBD1; j_gene: TRBJ1-2; abundance: many; CDR3aa: CASAFPRGQGYGYTF; CDR3nt: TGTGCCAGCGCTTTCCCCAGGGGACAGGGATATGGCTACACCTTC
v_gene: TRBV12-3/TRBV12-4; d_gene: NA; j_gene: TRBJ2-3; abundance: many; CDR3aa: CASSLGSWSGPPTSTDTQYF; CDR3nt: TGTGCCAGCAGTTTAGGGAGTTGGAGCGGGCCGCCTACTAGCACAGATACGCAGTATTTT
v_gene: TRBV11-2; d_gene: NA; j_gene: TRBJ2-4; abundance: many; CDR3aa: CASSNRGAGIKNIQYF; CDR3nt: TGTGCCAGCAGTAACCGGGGGGCAGGGATAAAAAACATTCAGTACTTC
v_gene: TRBV28; d_gene: TRBD2; j_gene: TRBJ2-2; abundance: NA; CDR3aa: CASSPGTSGRELFF; CDR3nt: TGTGCCAGCAGTCCCGGGACTAGCGGGAGGGAGCTGTTTTTT
v_gene: TRBV7-9; d_gene: NA; j_gene: TRBJ2-5; abundance: many; CDR3aa: CASSLDGNLETQYF; CDR3nt: TGTGCCAGCAGCTTAGATGGCAACCTGGAGACCCAGTACTTC
v_gene: TRBV12-3/TRBV12-4; d_gene: NA; j_gene: TRBJ1-2; abundance: many; CDR3aa: CASSLRRGLYGYTF; CDR3nt: TGTGCCAGCAGTTTAAGGAGGGGCCTCTATGGCTACACCTTC
v_gene: TRBV3-1; d_gene: TRBD1; j_gene: TRBJ1-1; abundance: many; CDR3aa: CASSRRTGRRTEAFF; CDR3nt: TGTGCCAGCAGCCGCCGGACAGGCCGAAGGACTGAAGCTTTCTTT
v_gene: TRBV6-1; d_gene: NA; j_gene: TRBJ2-7; abundance: once; CDR3aa: CASSRERQGAYEQYF; CDR3nt: TGTGCCAGCTCCCGCGAGCGGCAGGGCGCCTACGAGCAGTACTTC
v_gene: TRBV11-2; d_gene: NA; j_gene: TRBJ2-7; abundance: NA; CDR3aa: CASSLEAGPLLSEQYF; CDR3nt: TGTGCCAGCAGCTTAGAAGCGGGTCCCCTCCTAAGCGAGCAGTACTTC
v_gene: TRBV7-8; d_gene: NA; j_gene: TRBJ2-7; abundance: many; CDR3aa: CASSNPGGRLHHEQYF; CDR3nt: TGTGCCAGCAGCAATCCTGGGGGGAGACTCCATCACGAGCAGTACTTC
v_gene: TRBV27; d_gene: TRBD1; j_gene: TRBJ2-5; abundance: many; CDR3aa: CASSLTGLGTQYF; CDR3nt: TGTGCCAGCAGTTTGACAGGGCTGGGGACCCAGTACTTC
v_gene: TRBV15; d_gene: NA; j_gene: TRBJ2-5; abundance: many; CDR3aa: CATSLSANQETQYF; CDR3nt: TGTGCCACCAGTCTGTCAGCAAACCAAGAGACCCAGTACTTC
v_gene: TRBV11-2; d_gene: NA; j_gene: TRBJ1-5; abundance: NA; CDR3aa: CASSFPPTLVNQPQHF; CDR3nt: TGTGCCAGCAGCTTCCCCCCGACTCTTGTCAATCAGCCCCAGCATTTT
v_gene: TRBV12-3/TRBV12-4; d_gene: NA; j_gene: TRBJ1-1; abundance: many; CDR3aa: CASSLTMNTEAFF; CDR3nt: TGTGCCAGCAGTTTGACGATGAACACTGAAGCTTTCTTT
v_gene: TRBV18; d_gene: NA; j_gene: TRBJ2-7; abundance: few; CDR3aa: CASSPDAGSYEQYF; CDR3nt: TGTGCCAGCTCACCTGATGCTGGGTCCTACGAGCAGTACTTC
v_gene: TRBV18; d_gene: NA; j_gene: TRBJ2-6; abundance: few; CDR3aa: CASSRTRAGANVLTF; CDR3nt: TGTGCCAGCTCAAGGACCCGGGCCGGGGCCAACGTCCTGACTTTC
v_gene: TRBV6-1; d_gene: NA; j_gene: TRBJ1-6; abundance: many; CDR3aa: CASRNRVPNSPLHF; CDR3nt: TGTGCCAGCAGAAACAGGGTGCCCAATTCACCCCTCCACTTT
v_gene: TRBV28; d_gene: NA; j_gene: TRBJ2-5; abundance: many; CDR3aa: CASRGFETQYF; CDR3nt: TGTGCCAGCAGGGGTTTCGAGACCCAGTACTTC
v_gene: TRBV20-1; d_gene: NA; j_gene: TRBJ2-5; abundance: NA; CDR3aa: CSERPNSIETQYF; CDR3nt: TGCAGTGAGAGGCCAAACTCCATAGAGACCCAGTACTTC
v_gene: TRBV6-2/TRBV6-3; d_gene: TRBD2; j_gene: TRBJ2-2; abundance: many; CDR3aa: CASRPGTSRRRNTGELFF; CDR3nt: TGTGCCAGCAGACCTGGGACTAGCCGACGAAGGAACACCGGGGAGCTGTTTTTT
v_gene: TRBV6-1; d_gene: TRBD1; j_gene: TRBJ2-7; abundance: many; CDR3aa: CASRRTGSSYEQYF; CDR3nt: TGTGCCAGCAGAAGGACAGGGAGCTCCTACGAGCAGTACTTC
v_gene: TRBV11-2; d_gene: TRBD2; j_gene: TRBJ2-5; abundance: many; CDR3aa: CASSLDRRASGSQETQYF; CDR3nt: TGTGCCAGCAGCTTAGATCGCAGGGCTAGCGGGAGTCAAGAGACCCAGTACTTC